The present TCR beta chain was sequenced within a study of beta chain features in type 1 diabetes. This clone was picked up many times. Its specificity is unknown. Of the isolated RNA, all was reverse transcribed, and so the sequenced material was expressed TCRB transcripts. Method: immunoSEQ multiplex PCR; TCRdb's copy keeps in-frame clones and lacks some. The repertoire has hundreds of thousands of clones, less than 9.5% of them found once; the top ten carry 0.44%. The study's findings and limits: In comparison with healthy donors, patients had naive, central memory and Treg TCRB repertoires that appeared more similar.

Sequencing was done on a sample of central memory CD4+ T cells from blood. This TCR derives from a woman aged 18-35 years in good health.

The CDR3 spells CATSRRGMSSYEQYF. CDR3 DNA sequence: TGTGCCACCAGCAGACGCGGGATGAGCTCCTACGAGCAGTACTTC. This chain uses TRBV15 with TRBJ2-7; the D gene is possibly TRBD2 (6 bases). This CDR3 spans 15 amino acids. The ends were cut back, 2 bases at V and 0 bases at J, with 11 bases in the middle. Germline V gene data show CDR1 as LNHNV and CDR2 as YYDKDF (reference sequence). The full variable domain, rest sourced from reference TRBV15 and TRBJ2-7, is DAMVIQNPRYQVTQFGKPVTLSCSQTLNHNVMYWYQQKSSQAPKLLFHYYDKDFNNEADTPDNFQSRRPNTSFCFLDIRSPGLGDTAMYLCATSRRGMSSYEQYFGPGTRLTVT.